This T cell receptor beta chain was identified during a study of response to subunit inactivated influenza vaccine. TCRdb reprocessed the RT-PCR reads with MiXCR, giving one entry per CDR3 protein. The sample holds around 480,000 distinct CDR3 sequences, 16% seen once. Study-level points and caveats: With each seasonal influenza vaccination, the authors suggested, few new T cells are recruited.

A few counts support this clonotype. Its specificity is not known. The germline V and J ends were trimmed by 1 base and 6 bases, with 12 bases remaining between them. Germline assignment: CDR1 LGHDT and CDR2 YNNKEL (reference sequence). The CDR3 has 14 residues. The rearrangement links TRBV3-1 to TRBJ1-2, with D possibly TRBD1 on 5 matching bases. The sequence was obtained from a man between 50 and 75 years old who received an inactivated influenza vaccine. The material sequenced was CD4+ T cells sorted from PBMCs, taken roughly 24 months after vaccination. The CDR3 region has the DNA TGTGCCAGCAGCCAAGTCGGGGGTACCCATGGCTACACCTTC. This gives the protein CASSQVGGTHGYTF.